What follows are 24 T cell receptor beta chains derived from one specimen sequenced in a study of neurological immune-mediated disorders. TCRdb analysed the 5' RACE reads with MiXCR anew, one entry per CDR3 protein. The sample yields tens of thousands of distinct CDR3 sequences, over 12% seen once. The material sequenced was PBMCs. These receptors were obtained from a man aged 65 to 79 in good health.

This clonotype occurred many times. The chain has TRBV2 and TRBJ1-5, with a weak D call TRBD1 (6 bases). Trimming took 6 bases from V and 3 from J, leaving 15 bases between them. The V gene's germline CDR1 is SNHLY and CDR2 FYNNEI. The CDR3 runs 15 residues. The CDR3 DNA reads TGTGCCAGCAGAGATAACGACAGGCCCAATCAGCCCCAGCATTTT. Its translation is CASRDNDRPNQPQHF.

Many counts were recorded for this clonotype. The rearrangement joins TRBV4-2 to TRBJ2-7, with D maybe TRBD2 (5 bases). CDR1 LGHNA and CDR2 YNFKEQ come from the germline V gene. The V end was cut by 1 base, the J end by 7 bases, with 20 bases between. This CDR3 region has 16 residues. CDR3 nucleotides: TGTGCCAGCAGCCAAGGGAGGATGTCGGGTCTGAGTGAGCAGTACTTC. This encodes CASSQGRMSGLSEQYF.

This clonotype was found many times. The CDR3 DNA is TGTGCCAGCAGCTTGACAGGGGGCGGCTATGGCTACACCTTC. It is translated as CASSLTGGGYGYTF. This chain joins TRBV5-6 and TRBJ1-2; 9 bases fit TRBD1. Germline V lookup: CDR1 SGHDT, CDR2 YYEEEE. V was pared by 1 base and J by 4 bases, with 2 bases of the junction left unmatched. The CDR3 extends over 14 amino acids.

There are many counts of this clonotype. CDR3: CASSLGGTAYEQYF. For the CDR3, the DNA is TGTGCCAGCAGCTTAGGAGGGACGGCTTACGAGCAGTACTTC. V usage is TRBV7-2 and J usage is TRBJ2-7; D possibly matches TRBD1 or TRBD2 (5 bases each). The V gene's germline CDR1 is SGHTA and CDR2 FQGNSA. V was trimmed by 1 base and J by 4 bases, leaving 11 bases between them. The CDR3 length is 14 residues.

This clonotype was counted many times. The CDR3 DNA is TGTGCCAGCAGCCCCGACAGGACCTACAATGAGCAGTTCTTC. This sequence encodes CASSPDRTYNEQFF. J is TRBJ2-1 and V is TRBV7-2; D is possibly TRBD1 (6 bases). The CDR3 loop spans 14 amino acids. Germline V gives CDR1 SGHTA, CDR2 FQGNSA. Trimming cost V 5 bases and J 2 bases, with 10 bases left between them.

The sample holds many counts of this clonotype. The chain is built from TRBV20-1 and TRBJ2-1; 8 nucleotides agree with TRBD1. This CDR3 region has 16 residues. Germline CDR1 is DFQATT and CDR2 is SNEGSKA (reference sequence). The trim removed 1 base at V and 3 bases at J, leaving 8 bases unmatched. CDR3 residues: CSARVSETGDYNEQFF. The CDR3 bases are TGCAGTGCTAGAGTCAGTGAGACAGGGGACTACAATGAGCAGTTCTTC.

This clonotype was counted at least ten times. The J gene is TRBJ2-3, the V gene TRBV7-2; 8 nucleotides agree with TRBD2. Losses at the gene ends were 1 base for V and 2 bases for J; bases not matched to a gene: 5. This CDR3 contains 16 residues. Germline lookup yields CDR1 SGHTA and CDR2 FQGNSA. The CDR3 nucleotides are TGTGCCAGCAGCTTAGGCGAGCGGGGGTCCACAGATACGCAGTATTTT. Protein sequence: CASSLGERGSTDTQYF. Based on the CDR3 plus reference TRBV7-2 and TRBJ2-3, the full variable domain is GAGVSQSPSNKVTEKGKDVELRCDPISGHTALYWYRQSLGQGLEFLIYFQGNSAPDKSGLPSDRFSAERTGGSVSTLTIQRTQQEDSAVYLCASSLGERGSTDTQYFGPGTRLTVL.

This sequence joins TRBV7-2 and TRBJ2-3; D not certain. Trimming shortened V by 4 bases and J by 4 bases, and 12 bases separated the two germline ends. The CDR3 loop spans 14 amino acids. Germline CDR1 SGHTA, CDR2 FQGNSA. CDR3 in amino acids: CASSSLRPADTQYF. In nucleotides, the CDR3 is TGTGCCAGCAGCTCCCTTCGACCTGCAGATACGCAGTATTTT.

Many counts were recorded for this clonotype. This chain joins TRBV7-2 and TRBJ2-1; possibly TRBD1 or TRBD2 for D (5 bases each). Germline V gene sequence: CDR1 SGHTA, CDR2 FQGNSA. Trimming shortened V by 0 bases and J by 8 bases, and 11 bases separated the two germline ends. The CDR3 has 14 residues. CDR3 in DNA: TGTGCCAGCAGCTTAGCGCATAGGGGAGATGAGCAGTTCTTC. Translated, it gives CASSLAHRGDEQFF.

This clonotype came up many times. The chain links TRBV6-2 or TRBV6-3 to TRBJ2-1; TRBD2 matches at 13 bases. The CDR3 runs 17 residues. The germline V gene encodes CDR1 MNHEY and CDR2 SVGEGT. J lost 12 bases, V lost 6 bases, and 17 bases had no gene match. For the CDR3, the DNA is TGTGCCAGCAGCCAAACTAACCCGGGACTAGCGGGGAGGGGGCAGTTCTTC. This translates into CASSQTNPGLAGRGQFF.

This clonotype was recorded at least ten times. The rearrangement links TRBV3-1 to TRBJ1-2; 7 bases map to TRBD1. V was clipped by 4 bases and J by 5 bases; unmatched bases: 4. The CDR3 covers 13 residues. Germline-derived CDR1 and CDR2 are LGHDT and YNNKEL (reference sequence). CDR3 nucleotide sequence: TGTGCCAGCAGCCCTCGACAGGGATATGGCTACACCTTC. Encoded protein: CASSPRQGYGYTF.

At least ten counts were recorded for this clonotype. The gene calls are TRBV14 and TRBJ2-7; 10 positions match TRBD1. V lost 4 bases to trimming and J lost 3 bases; unmatched junction nucleotides: 6. The CDR3 length is 15 residues. From germline, CDR1 is SGHDN and CDR2 FVKESK. The CDR3 DNA is TGTGCCAGCAGCCGGACAGGGGGGACAAACTACGAGCAGTACTTC. Protein sequence: CASSRTGGTNYEQYF.

This clonotype was counted ten times or more. The chain employs TRBV5-1 and TRBJ1-4; D not certain. Trimming left V 0 bases short and J 0 bases short, with 9 bases between. The germline V gene has CDR1 SGHRS and CDR2 YFSETQ. The CDR3 length is 16 residues. CDR3 residues: CASSLDTEATNEKLFF. The DNA for the CDR3 is TGCGCCAGCAGCTTGGACACGGAGGCAACTAATGAAAAACTGTTTTTT.

Comments on this clonotype: A read error is likely, as this CDR3 ends without the conserved phenylalanine or tryptophan. The DNA is left out, because the CDR3 cannot be placed on it with certainty; the CDR3 is given as TCRdb lists it. The chain employs TRBV6-5 and TRBJ1-2; TRBD1, the D gene given by the table, was not confirmed from the DNA. The CDR3 adds up to 15 amino acids, both ends counted. Germline lookup yields CDR1 MNHEY and CDR2 SVGAGI. CDR3: CASSYHRGASKGYNL.

The genes are TRBV7-2 and TRBJ1-4; D is perhaps TRBD1 (6 bases). V was clipped by 10 bases and J by 8 bases, with 17 bases between them. The CDR3 spans 13 residues. CDR1 is SGHTA and CDR2 is FQGNSA in the germline V gene. CDR3 in amino acids: CATREGGKEKLFF. For the CDR3, the DNA is TGTGCCACCAGGGAGGGGGGGAAGGAAAAACTGTTTTTT.

This clonotype was counted at least ten times. The chain joins TRBV7-2 to TRBJ1-5; 8 nucleotides align to TRBD1. In germline, CDR1 is SGHTA, CDR2 FQGNSA. This CDR3 has 13 residues. V was clipped by 7 bases and J by 10 bases; unmatched bases: 9. CDR3 DNA: TGTGCCAGCATGGATCAGGGGGCAAGACCCCAGCATTTT. This codes for CASMDQGARPQHF.

This clonotype was counted at least ten times. CDR3 nucleotides: TGTGCCAGCAGTTTAGGGGTTAACACCGGGGAGCTGTTTTTT. It yields the protein CASSLGVNTGELFF. This chain joins TRBV12-3 or TRBV12-4 and TRBJ2-2; D remains ambiguous. V lost 1 base and J lost 2, with 5 bases in between. The CDR3 consists of 14 residues.

This clonotype has ten or more counts. The rearrangement links TRBV10-3 to TRBJ1-2, with a tentative D call TRBD1 (5 bases). Deletions cut 10 bases from V and 6 bases from J, with 6 bases between. Looked up from germline, CDR1 is ENHRY and CDR2 is SYGVKD. This CDR3 is built from 9 residues. The CDR3 bases are TGTGCCACGGGGGATGGCTACACCTTC. It translates to CATGDGYTF.

The chain has TRBV27 and TRBJ1-5; 9 positions match TRBD1. Germline trimming cut 5 bases from V and 2 bases from J; bases unmatched to any gene: 16. The CDR3 has 19 residues. Germline V CDR1 and CDR2: MNHEY, SMNVEV (reference sequence). In DNA, the CDR3 is TGTGCCAGCAGTATTTATGGGCAACAGGGGGCTTTAGGCAATCAGCCCCAGCATTTT. As protein: CASSIYGQQGALGNQPQHF.

This clonotype appeared many times. The chain recombines TRBV9 with TRBJ2-7, with 9 bases lining up with TRBD1. After removal of 2 bases from V and 0 bases from J, the junction contained 6 bases not matched to a gene. Germline V gene data show CDR1 as SGDLS and CDR2 as YYNGEE. The length of the CDR3 is 16 residues. CDR3 coding DNA: TGTGCCAGCAGCGTTCGCGGGACAGGGAGCTCCTACGAGCAGTACTTC. Residues: CASSVRGTGSSYEQYF.

At least ten counts were recorded for this clonotype. J is TRBJ2-7 and V is TRBV4-3, with 8 bases fitting TRBD2. The CDR3 is made up of 15 amino acids. V gave up 1 base and J gave up 5 bases; unmatched junction bases: 7. Germline-derived CDR1 and CDR2 are LGHNA and YSLEER. The CDR3 reads CASSQVDGGAHEQYF. CDR3 bases: TGCGCCAGCAGCCAAGTTGACGGGGGGGCCCACGAGCAGTACTTC.

This clonotype was seen many times. The chain is built from TRBV5-5 and TRBJ1-1; D is ambiguous. The CDR3 spans 14 residues. V was cut by 1 base and J by 0 bases, with 7 bases left in between. Germline V CDR1 and CDR2: SGHKS, YYEKEE (reference sequence). CDR3 amino acids: CASSLSLLNTEAFF. The CDR3 DNA reads as TGTGCCAGCAGCTTGAGCCTCTTGAACACTGAAGCTTTCTTT.

This clonotype occurred many times. V is TRBV6-5 and J is TRBJ2-2; 11 bases are a match to TRBD2. V trimming: 6 bases; J trimming: 7 bases; junction bases outside the gene matches: 7. There are 15 residues in the CDR3. Germline V gene lookup returns CDR1 MNHEY and CDR2 SVGAGI. The CDR3, as DNA: TGTGCCAGCAGCCGTAGCGGGGGGGCTGGCGGGGAGCTGTTTTTT. Its protein product is CASSRSGGAGGELFF.

The sample holds many counts of this clonotype. The chain has TRBV5-1 and TRBJ1-1; TRBD1 might be the D (6 bases). The CDR3 sequence is 16 residues long. Germline CDR1 SGHRS, CDR2 YFSETQ. The germline V and J ends were trimmed by 2 bases and 1 base, with 15 bases remaining between them. This CDR3 is CASSFSATGPNTEAFF. The CDR3 DNA is TGCGCCAGCAGCTTTTCTGCCACAGGGCCGAACACTGAAGCTTTCTTT. The whole variable domain, remainder taken from reference TRBV5-1 and TRBJ1-1, is KAGVTQTPRYLIKTRGQQVTLSCSPISGHRSVSWYQQTPGQGLQFLFEYFSETQRNKGNFPGRFSGRQFSNSRSEMNVSTLELGDSALYLCASSFSATGPNTEAFFGQGTRLTVV.